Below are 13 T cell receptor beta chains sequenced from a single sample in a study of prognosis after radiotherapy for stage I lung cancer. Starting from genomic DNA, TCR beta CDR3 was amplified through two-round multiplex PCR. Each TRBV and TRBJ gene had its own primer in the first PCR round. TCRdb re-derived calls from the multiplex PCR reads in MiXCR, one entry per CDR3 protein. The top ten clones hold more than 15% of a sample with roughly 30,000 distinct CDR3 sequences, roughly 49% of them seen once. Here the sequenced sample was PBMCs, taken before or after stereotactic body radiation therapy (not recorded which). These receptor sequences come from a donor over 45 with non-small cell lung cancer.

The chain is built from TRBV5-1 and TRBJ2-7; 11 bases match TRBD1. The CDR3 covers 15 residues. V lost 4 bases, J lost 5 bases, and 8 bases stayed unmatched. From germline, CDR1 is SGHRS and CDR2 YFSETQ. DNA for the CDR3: TGCGCCAGCAGCGGGGGACAGGGGGACCTAAACGAGCAGTACTTC. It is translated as CASSGGQGDLNEQYF.

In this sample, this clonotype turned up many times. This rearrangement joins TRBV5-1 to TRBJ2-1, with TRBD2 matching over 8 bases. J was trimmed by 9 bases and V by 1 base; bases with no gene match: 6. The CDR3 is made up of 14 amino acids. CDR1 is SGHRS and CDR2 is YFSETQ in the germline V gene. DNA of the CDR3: TGCGCCAGCAGCTTGAGTAGCGGGAAGGTTGAGCAGTTCTTC. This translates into CASSLSSGKVEQFF. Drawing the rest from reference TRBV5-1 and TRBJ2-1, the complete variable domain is KAGVTQTPRYLIKTRGQQVTLSCSPISGHRSVSWYQQTPGQGLQFLFEYFSETQRNKGNFPGRFSGRQFSNSRSEMNVSTLELGDSALYLCASSLSSGKVEQFFGPGTRLTVL.

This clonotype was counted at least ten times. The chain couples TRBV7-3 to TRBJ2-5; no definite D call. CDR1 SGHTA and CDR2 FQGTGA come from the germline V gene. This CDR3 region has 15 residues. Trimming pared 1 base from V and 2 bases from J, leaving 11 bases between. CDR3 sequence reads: CASSLNGRKQETQYF. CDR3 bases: TGTGCCAGCAGCTTAAACGGACGTAAACAAGAGACCCAGTACTTC.

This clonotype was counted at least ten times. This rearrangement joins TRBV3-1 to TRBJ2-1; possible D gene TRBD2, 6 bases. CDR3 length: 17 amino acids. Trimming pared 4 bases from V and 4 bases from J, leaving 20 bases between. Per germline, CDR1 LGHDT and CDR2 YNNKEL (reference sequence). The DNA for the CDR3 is TGTGCCAGCAGCCCGCAGCGACCGGGACTTCTATACAATGAGCAGTTCTTC. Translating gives CASSPQRPGLLYNEQFF.

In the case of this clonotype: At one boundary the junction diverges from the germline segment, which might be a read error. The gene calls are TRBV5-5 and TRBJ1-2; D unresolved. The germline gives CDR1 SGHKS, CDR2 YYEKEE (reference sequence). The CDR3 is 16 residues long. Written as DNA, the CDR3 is TGTGCCAGCGCCCTGTCTGGGGTCGGGCGATACTATGGCTACACTTTC. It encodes CASALSGVGRYYGYTF.

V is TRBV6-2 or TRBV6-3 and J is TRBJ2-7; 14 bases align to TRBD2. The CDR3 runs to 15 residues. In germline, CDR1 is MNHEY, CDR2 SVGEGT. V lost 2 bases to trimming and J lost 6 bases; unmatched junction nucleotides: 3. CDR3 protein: CASSYGLAGGCEQYF. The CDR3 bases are TGTGCCAGCAGTTACGGACTAGCGGGAGGTTGCGAGCAGTACTTC.

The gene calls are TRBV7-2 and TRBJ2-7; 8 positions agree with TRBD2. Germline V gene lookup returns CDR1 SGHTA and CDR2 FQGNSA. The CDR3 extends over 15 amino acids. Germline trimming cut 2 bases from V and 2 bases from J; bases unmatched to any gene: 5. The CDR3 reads CASSLTSGGPYEQYF. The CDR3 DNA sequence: TGTGCCAGCAGCTTAACTAGCGGAGGGCCCTACGAGCAGTACTTC. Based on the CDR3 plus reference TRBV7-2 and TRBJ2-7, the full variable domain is GAGVSQSPSNKVTEKGKDVELRCDPISGHTALYWYRQSLGQGLEFLIYFQGNSAPDKSGLPSDRFSAERTGGSVSTLTIQRTQQEDSAVYLCASSLTSGGPYEQYFGPGTRLTVT.

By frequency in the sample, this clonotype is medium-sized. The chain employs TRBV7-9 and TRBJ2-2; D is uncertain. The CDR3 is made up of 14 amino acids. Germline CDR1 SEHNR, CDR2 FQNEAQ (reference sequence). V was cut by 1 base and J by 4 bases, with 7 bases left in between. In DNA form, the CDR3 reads TGTGCCAGCAGCTTAGTCGCTACCACCGGGGAGCTGTTTTTT. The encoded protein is CASSLVATTGELFF.

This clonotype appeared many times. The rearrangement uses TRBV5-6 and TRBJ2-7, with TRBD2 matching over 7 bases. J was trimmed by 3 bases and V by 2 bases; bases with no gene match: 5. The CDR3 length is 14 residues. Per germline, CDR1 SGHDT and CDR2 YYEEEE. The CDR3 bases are TGTGCCAGCAGCTTACGACTAGCTGGCTACGAGCAGTACTTC. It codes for CASSLRLAGYEQYF.

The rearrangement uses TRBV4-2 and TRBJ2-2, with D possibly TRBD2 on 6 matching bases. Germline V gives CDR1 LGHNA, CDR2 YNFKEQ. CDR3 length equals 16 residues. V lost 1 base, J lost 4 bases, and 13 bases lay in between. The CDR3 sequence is CASSQGLALITGELFF. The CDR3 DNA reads TGTGCCAGCAGCCAAGGGCTAGCGTTAATCACCGGGGAGCTGTTTTTT.

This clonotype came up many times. Here the CDR3 DNA reads TGTGCCAGCAGTTACAGTGAAGCCTCTGGAAACACCATATATTTT. Amino acid sequence: CASSYSEASGNTIYF. V and J are TRBV6-5 and TRBJ1-3; no definite D call. Germline-derived CDR1 and CDR2 are MNHEY and SVGAGI. This CDR3 has 15 residues. Trimming pared 2 bases from V and 0 bases from J, leaving 8 bases between.

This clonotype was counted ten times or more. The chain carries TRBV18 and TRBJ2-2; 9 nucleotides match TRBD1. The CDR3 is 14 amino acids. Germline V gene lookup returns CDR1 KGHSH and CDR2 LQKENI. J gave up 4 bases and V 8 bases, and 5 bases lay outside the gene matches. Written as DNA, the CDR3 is TGTGCCAGCAAGGGACAGGGCCCCACCGGGGAGCTGTTTTTT. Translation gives CASKGQGPTGELFF.

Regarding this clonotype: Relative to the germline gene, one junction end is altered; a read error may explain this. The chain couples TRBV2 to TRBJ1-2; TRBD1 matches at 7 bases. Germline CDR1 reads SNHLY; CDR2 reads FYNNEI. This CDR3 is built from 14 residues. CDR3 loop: CASNGGTADYGYTF. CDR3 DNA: TGTGCGAGCAATGGAGGGACAGCGGACTATGGCTACACCTTC.